Here is one T cell receptor beta chain with its context. What it binds is not known. The PCR made use of 60 Vbeta and 13 Jbeta primers. The table came from immunoSEQ multiplex PCR; TCRdb's copy has only in-frame clones and leaves some out. In the table there are 30,000 to 45,000 clones, roughly 88% of which are singletons. This sample was taken from a study of cytomegalovirus exposure and HLA in healthy donors. Overall study findings and caveats: A later examination showed that TCR association rates differed by HLA locus, with DRB1 most and HLA-C fewest. Listed as cytomegalovirus-associated were approximately 160 TCR beta chains. Analysis was performed later, and it showed HLA-associated TCR beta chains to be more clonally expanded than equally common others. Several top significant clusters appeared, in a later analysis, to be linked to common viral pathogens.

The CDR3 length is 15 residues. Per the germline V gene, CDR1 is LGHNA and CDR2 is YSLEER. V lost 0 bases, J lost 1 base, and 9 bases lay in between. V gene TRBV4-3 combines with J gene TRBJ1-2, with D possibly being TRBD1 (5 bases). The specimen sequenced was PBMCs. This clonotype originated in a woman younger than 35 in good health and CMV-seronegative. CDR3: CASSQEEGDNYGYTF. CDR3 DNA sequence: TGCGCCAGCAGCCAAGAAGAAGGGGATAACTATGGCTACACCTTC.